This T cell receptor (beta chain) was sequenced for a study of spatial heterogeneity in lung cancer. Germline V gene sequence: CDR1 SNHLY, CDR2 FYNNEI. Trimming removed 10 bases from V and 5 bases from J; junction bases left unmatched: 10. This CDR3 is 14 amino acids long. The table lists this clonotype with many counts. Time point: blood at routine non-recurrence follow-up after resection. Whole RNA, isolated from tumor, nontumor lung or frozen PBMC, was sequenced without prior sorting. TCRdb reprocessed the 5' RACE reads via MiXCR and lists one record per CDR3 protein. This table holds about 52,000 distinct CDR3 sequences, 7.4% found once.

This TCR was recovered from a female donor with early-stage non-small cell lung cancer. Specimen: PBMCs, collected at follow-up. The chain uses TRBV2 and TRBJ2-5; 10 bases agree with TRBD2. Written as DNA, the CDR3 is TGTGCCATACTCCAGCGGGGGGGCCGGGAGACCCAGTACTTC. Its translation: CAILQRGGRETQYF.